This TCR beta chain was profiled in a study of blood T cell repertoires in COVID-19. Study-wide context: PBMCs, B-cell-depleted T cells, or T cells were the source of the cDNA or gDNA that made up the material.

The length of the CDR3 is 14 residues. Germline CDR1 reads GTSNPN; CDR2 reads SVGIG (reference sequence). The V end lost 1 base, the J end lost 3 bases, and 11 bases lay between the germline ends. Authors' methods: Reference gene primer amplification gave nucleated cell count estimates. The repertoire was sequenced with immunoSEQ multiplex PCR; TCRdb's copy has only in-frame clones and lacks some. The D gene and trimming were derived from the DNA, and the V and J assignments and clone size from that table. The sample lists roughly 130,000 clones, around 80% occurring once. What was sequenced was peripheral blood. This clonotype was sampled from a woman aged 60 to 75 with acute or convalescent COVID-19. The chain carries TRBV30 and TRBJ2-3; weak D call: TRBD2 (5 bases). CDR3 protein: CAWSEFSGTDTQYF. CDR3 sequence (DNA): TGTGCCTGGAGTGAATTTTCGGGGACAGATACGCAGTATTTT.